This TCR beta chain was obtained from a study of shared clonotypes between healthy human individuals. Overall study results and limits: Estimated richness was generally greater in naive than memory subsets. The sampled material consisted only of blood, and tissue repertoires are likely to differ. Clonotype sharing among donors was expected to depend on sequencing depth.

Recent acute infections and vaccinations were absent in the healthy HIV-negative adult donors. Clones were sequenced by immunoSEQ multiplex PCR, and TCRdb holds only the in-frame ones, with some missing. This sample has millions of clones; just over 90% occur once, and the top ten carry 0.35% to 0.5%. Concerning this clone: The antigen is undetermined.

This clonotype originated in a man between 18 and 29 years old in good health. Some clones in this sample may be carry-over from other donors' samples. The source material was naive CD4+ T cells from PBMCs. Indicated subset: CD45RA+ positively selected.

CDR3 bases: TGTGCCAGCAGTCTTATCCCTAACTACGAGCAGTACTTC. It specifies CASSLIPNYEQYF. The V gene is TRBV7-2, the J gene TRBJ2-7; D gene ambiguous. Trimming pared 6 bases from V and 3 bases from J, leaving 12 bases between. The CDR3 covers 13 residues. Germline assignment: CDR1 SGHTA and CDR2 FQGNSA.